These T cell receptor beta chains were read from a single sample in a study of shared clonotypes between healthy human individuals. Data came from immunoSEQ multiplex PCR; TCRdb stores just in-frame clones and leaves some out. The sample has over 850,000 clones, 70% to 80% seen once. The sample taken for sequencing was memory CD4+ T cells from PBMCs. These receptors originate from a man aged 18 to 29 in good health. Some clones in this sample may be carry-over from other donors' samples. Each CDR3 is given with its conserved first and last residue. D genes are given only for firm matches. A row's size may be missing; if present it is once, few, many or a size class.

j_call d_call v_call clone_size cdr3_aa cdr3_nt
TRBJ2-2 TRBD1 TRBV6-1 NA CASRRQGVNTGELFF TGTGCCAGCAGGCGACAGGGGGTGAACACCGGGGAGCTGTTTTTT
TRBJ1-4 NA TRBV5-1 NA CASSSGWALNEKLFF TGCGCCAGCAGCTCGGGTTGGGCACTTAATGAAAAACTGTTTTTT
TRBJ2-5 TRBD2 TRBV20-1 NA CSVGGEETQYF TGCAGTGTGGGGGGGGAAGAGACCCAGTACTTC
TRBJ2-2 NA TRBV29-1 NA CSATGTGKTGELFF TGCAGCGCTACCGGGACTGGAAAAACCGGGGAGCTGTTTTTT
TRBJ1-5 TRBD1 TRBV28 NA CASKRGDRGNQPQHF TGTGCCAGCAAGAGGGGGGACAGGGGGAATCAGCCCCAGCATTTT
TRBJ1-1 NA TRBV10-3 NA CAISESTGRTEAFF TGTGCCATCAGTGAAAGCACGGGGCGCACTGAAGCTTTCTTT
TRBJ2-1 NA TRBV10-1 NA CASSDSRRGYYNEQFF TGCGCCAGCAGTGATTCACGGCGGGGCTATTACAATGAGCAGTTCTTC
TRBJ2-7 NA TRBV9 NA CASSPKGLSSYEQYF TGTGCCAGCAGCCCCAAGGGCCTTAGCTCCTACGAGCAGTACTTC
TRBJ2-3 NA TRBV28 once CASSPLWDTQYF TGTGCCAGCAGCCCCCTTTGGGATACGCAGTATTTT
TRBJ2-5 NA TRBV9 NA CASSASTGSETQYF TGTGCCAGCAGCGCATCAACAGGGTCGGAGACCCAGTACTTC
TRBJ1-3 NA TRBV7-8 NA CASSLDSGNTIYF TGTGCCAGCAGCTTAGATTCAGGAAACACCATATATTTT
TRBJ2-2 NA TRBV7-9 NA CATEDGRTPGELFF TGTGCCACTGAGGACGGAAGAACCCCCGGGGAGCTGTTTTTT
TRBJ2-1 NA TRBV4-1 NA CASSQVPWLGLSSSYNEQFF TGCGCCAGCAGCCAAGTCCCCTGGCTCGGGCTGAGTAGTTCCTACAATGAGCAGTTCTTC
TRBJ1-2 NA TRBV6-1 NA CASSDQVNYGYTF TGTGCCAGCAGTGACCAGGTGAACTATGGCTACACCTTC
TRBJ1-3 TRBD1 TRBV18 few CASSGQGVGNTIYF TGTGCCAGCTCCGGACAGGGGGTCGGAAACACCATATATTTT
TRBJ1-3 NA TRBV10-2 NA CASREHSGNTIYF TGCGCCAGCAGAGAACACTCTGGAAACACCATATATTTT